This record concerns one T cell receptor beta chain sequence. The source of the sample is a study of T-cell reconstitution after alpha-beta-depleted transplantation in children. The TCRbeta library was prepared with unique molecular identifiers. TCRdb independently ran MiXCR on the PCR reads; one entry per CDR3 protein. The sample yields over 550,000 distinct CDR3 sequences, about 10% seen once. Sequenced material: PBMCs from the stem cell graft donor, taken from the stem cell graft. The sequence derives from a human donor who donated a stem cell graft to a child with acute myeloid leukemia.

The DNA for the CDR3 is TGTGCCAGCAGTTTCTTATCGACTTGGGACAGGGGCGGTTCACCCCTCCACTTT. Its translation: CASSFLSTWDRGGSPLHF. This chain connects TRBV27 to TRBJ1-6, with 10 bases identical to TRBD1. The germline V gene has CDR1 MNHEY and CDR2 SMNVEV (reference sequence). The CDR3 consists of 18 residues. V lost 3 bases to trimming and J lost 9 bases; unmatched junction nucleotides: 14.